The 4 T cell receptor beta chains given below trace back to one sample, sequenced in a study of Graves' ophthalmopathy and Graves' hyperthyroidism. CDR3 regions of TCR beta were amplified from RNA transcripts. Second-round multiplex PCR came after a first-round RT-PCR that employed HTBI primers. Via MiXCR, TCRdb re-called the multiplex PCR reads, giving one row per CDR3 protein. Of about 220,000 distinct CDR3 sequences listed, roughly a fifth are singletons. The sequencing sample was made of peripheral blood. The receptor set was obtained from a woman between 50 and 59 years old with Graves' ophthalmopathy.

The rearrangement uses TRBV27 and TRBJ2-2; maybe TRBD1 (5 bases). Germline CDR1 is MNHEY and CDR2 is SMNVEV (reference sequence). The CDR3 runs to 13 residues. The V end was cut by 5 bases, the J end by 4 bases, with 8 bases between. In DNA, the CDR3 is TGTGCCAGCAGTGCTAGGGGCACCGGGGAGCTGTTTTTT. Residues: CASSARGTGELFF.

This clonotype showed up many times. The chain combines TRBV28 with TRBJ1-5; D is uncertain. Trimming removed 7 bases at V and 0 bases at J, with 13 bases between. Germline CDR1 is MDHEN and CDR2 is SYDVKM. This CDR3 region has 15 residues. The CDR3 spells CASKFFGDSNQPQHF. CDR3 sequence (DNA): TGTGCCAGCAAGTTTTTCGGAGATAGCAATCAGCCCCAGCATTTT.

The chain recombines TRBV6-2 or TRBV6-3 with TRBJ2-5; D possibly corresponds to TRBD2 (6 bases). The CDR3 contains 14 residues. V dropped 6 bases and J dropped 7 bases, with 18 bases sitting between them. Germline V gene sequence: CDR1 MNHEY, CDR2 SVGEGT. Here the CDR3 DNA reads TGTGCCAGCAGCACCCTCAGGGACTCCGGGACCCAGTACTTC. This sequence encodes CASSTLRDSGTQYF.

There are many counts of this clonotype. The chain has TRBV20-1 and TRBJ2-7; no definite D call. The V gene's germline CDR1 is DFQATT and CDR2 SNEGSKA (reference sequence). The CDR3 extends over 12 amino acids. With 3 bases removed from V and 2 bases from J, the gap between germline ends came to 8 bases. The CDR3 DNA reads TGCAGTGCTAGTTCCGTAACCTACGAGCAGTACTTC. Translation gives CSASSVTYEQYF.